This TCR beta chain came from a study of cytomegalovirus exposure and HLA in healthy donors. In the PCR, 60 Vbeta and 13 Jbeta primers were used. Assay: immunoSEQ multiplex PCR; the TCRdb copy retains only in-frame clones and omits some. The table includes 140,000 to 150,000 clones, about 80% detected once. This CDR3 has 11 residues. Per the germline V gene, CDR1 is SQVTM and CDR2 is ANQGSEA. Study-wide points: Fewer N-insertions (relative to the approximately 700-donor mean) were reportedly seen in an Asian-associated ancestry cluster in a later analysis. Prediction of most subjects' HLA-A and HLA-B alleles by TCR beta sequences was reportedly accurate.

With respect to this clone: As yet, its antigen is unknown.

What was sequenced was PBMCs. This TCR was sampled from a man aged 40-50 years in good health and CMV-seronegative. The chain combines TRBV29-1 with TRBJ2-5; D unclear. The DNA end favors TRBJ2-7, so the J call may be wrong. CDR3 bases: TGCAGCGTTGGTTCATCCTACGAGCAGTACTTC. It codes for CSVGSSYEQYF.